This entry describes one TCR beta chain. No antigen is known for it. This specimen comes from a study of shared clonotypes between healthy human individuals. Study-level background: Researchers assigned three CD4 naive, three CD4 memory, two CD8 naive and one CD8 memory plate to each donor.

Deep-level settings were used for running the assay. TCRdb's copy holds only in-frame clones and misses some; the assay was immunoSEQ multiplex PCR. The sample contains 2 million to 2.5 million clones, approximately 94% of which appear only once. Study results and limitations: Non-shared clonotypes showed lower generation probabilities than clonotypes common to all four donors. Naive CD4 clonotype sharing across a few donors was approximately 5%.

This CDR3 spans 16 amino acids. V gave up 2 bases and J gave up 5 bases; unmatched junction bases: 14. Per the germline V gene, CDR1 is GTSNPN and CDR2 is SVGIG (reference sequence). Sequences were obtained from naive CD4+ T cells sorted from blood. The sample's subset: CD45RA+ positively selected. The receptor comes from a man aged 18 to 35 in good health. The rearrangement joins TRBV30 to TRBJ2-5, with 7 nucleotides matching TRBD2. The CDR3 loop reads CAWSSAGANKGETQYF. DNA of the CDR3: TGTGCCTGGAGTTCGGCGGGAGCAAACAAAGGGGAGACCCAGTACTTC.